These 23 T cell receptor beta chains were sequenced from one sample in a study of cytomegalovirus exposure and HLA in healthy donors. The PCR had 60 Vbeta and 13 Jbeta primers. Generated by immunoSEQ multiplex PCR, the TCRdb table keeps only in-frame clones and is missing some. The table shows around 270,000 clones, with about 80% occurring only once. Sequencing used PBMCs. The receptors come from a girl aged 2-10 years in good health and CMV-seronegative.

This clone has just one count. The gene calls are TRBV11-3 and TRBJ1-2, with a weak D call TRBD1 (5 bases). Trimming cost V 1 base and J 3 bases, with 9 bases left between them. The CDR3 consists of 14 residues. Per germline, CDR1 SGHNT and CDR2 YENEEA. For the CDR3, the DNA is TGTGCCAGCAGCTTAGTCGGCAGGGACTATGGCTACACCTTC. This gives the protein CASSLVGRDYGYTF.

The chain recombines TRBV11-2 with TRBJ2-3; 10 bases agree with TRBD1. After removal of 1 base from V and 3 bases from J, the junction contained 7 bases not matched to a gene. The CDR3 sequence is 17 residues long. The germline V gene has CDR1 SGHAT and CDR2 FQNNGV. The CDR3 DNA reads TGTGCCAGCAGCTTAGCGCCCTGGGACAGGGGTACAGATACGCAGTATTTT. As protein: CASSLAPWDRGTDTQYF.

The rearrangement joins TRBV19 to TRBJ2-3; TRBD2 is a possible D gene (6 bases). Looked up from germline, CDR1 is LNHDA and CDR2 is SQIVND (reference sequence). The CDR3 covers 16 residues. Between the trimmed V and J ends, which lost 5 bases and 0 bases, there was a span of 15 bases. DNA for the CDR3: TGTGCCAGTAGTGGGTATAGGGGACTCAGCACAGATACGCAGTATTTT. Its translation is CASSGYRGLSTDTQYF.

J is TRBJ2-7 and V is TRBV7-9; 12 nucleotides match TRBD2. Trimming took 5 bases from V and 3 from J; bases not matched to a gene: 14. CDR1 is SEHNR and CDR2 is FQNEAQ in the germline V gene (reference sequence). The CDR3 has 18 residues. The CDR3 region has the DNA TGTGCCAGCAGCGGGGAGACTAGCGGGGGCCTTGCGAGCTACGAGCAGTACTTC. It codes for CASSGETSGGLASYEQYF. Complete variable domain (other parts from reference TRBV7-9 and TRBJ2-7): DTGVSQNPRHKITKRGQNVTFRCDPISEHNRLYWYRQTLGQGPEFLTYFQNEAQLEKSRLLSDRFSAERPKGSFSTLEIQRTEQGDSAMYLCASSGETSGGLASYEQYFGPGTRLTVT.

V usage is TRBV7-2 and J usage is TRBJ1-2; 11 nucleotides line up with TRBD1. The trim removed 5 bases at V and 8 bases at J, leaving 7 bases unmatched. This CDR3 is built from 14 residues. CDR1 SGHTA and CDR2 FQGNSA come from the germline V gene. The CDR3 sequence is CASSPRTGGDGYTF. CDR3 in DNA: TGTGCCAGCAGCCCCCGGACAGGGGGCGACGGCTACACCTTC.

The J gene is TRBJ2-1, the V gene TRBV10-3, with unresolved D. Germline-derived CDR1 and CDR2 are ENHRY and SYGVKD. The CDR3 extends over 15 amino acids. The ends were cut back, 6 bases at V and 7 bases at J, with 19 bases in the middle. CDR3 DNA: TGTGCCATCAGCCCCGGGTCCTCAATTTATAATGAGCAGTTCTTC. Translated, it gives CAISPGSSIYNEQFF.

The gene calls are TRBV6-4 and TRBJ2-2, with 9 bases aligning to TRBD1. There are 16 residues in the CDR3. With V trimmed by 0 bases and J by 7 bases, 6 bases remained unmatched. Germline V gene data show CDR1 as MRHNA and CDR2 as SNTAGT. CDR3 coding DNA: TGTGCCAGCAGTGACTCACCGGGACAGGGAAGCGGGGAGCTGTTTTTT. This gives the protein CASSDSPGQGSGELFF.

The chain uses TRBV6-6 and TRBJ1-1; TRBD1 might be the D (6 bases). The CDR3 is 14 amino acids. Germline V lookup: CDR1 MNHNY, CDR2 SVGAGI (reference sequence). Trimming shortened V by 7 bases and J by 1 base, and 13 bases separated the two germline ends. The CDR3, as DNA: TGTGCCAGCAACCAACAGGGAGAGAACACTGAAGCTTTCTTT. Its protein is CASNQQGENTEAFF.

The V gene is TRBV4-1, the J gene TRBJ2-7; 7 bases align to TRBD1. This CDR3 has 15 amino acids. V lost 3 bases and J lost 4; bases outside the gene matches: 9. Germline loops: CDR1 MGHRA, CDR2 YSYEKL. CDR3 DNA: TGCGCCAGCAGCCATCCGGGACAGACTCATTACGAGCAGTACTTC. Translation gives CASSHPGQTHYEQYF.

The chain carries TRBV5-1 and TRBJ2-3, with D possibly being TRBD2 (7 bases). Germline lookup yields CDR1 SGHRS and CDR2 YFSETQ. The CDR3 sequence is 14 residues long. The V and J ends lost 5 bases and 4 bases respectively, with 14 bases between them. CDR3 coding DNA: TGCGCCAGCAGGATGGGGGGGCGGGCAGATACGCAGTATTTT. Translation gives CASRMGGRADTQYF.

This clone was seen a handful of times. The chain is built from TRBV28 and TRBJ2-7; 8 nucleotides align to TRBD2. Germline V CDR1 and CDR2: MDHEN, SYDVKM. The CDR3 length is 15 residues. The V gene end was trimmed by 5 bases and the J gene end by 1 base; junction bases not matched to a gene: 7. CDR3 in amino acids: CASSPSGSISYEQYF. CDR3 nucleotide sequence: TGTGCCAGCAGTCCGAGCGGGAGTATATCCTACGAGCAGTACTTC.

To note about this clone: The junction does not match germline at one end; this may be a read error. The chain employs TRBV5-6 and TRBJ1-1; D is possibly TRBD1 (6 bases). Germline V gene sequence: CDR1 SGHDT, CDR2 YYEEEE. CDR3 length: 15 amino acids. The DNA for the CDR3 is TGTGCCAGCAGCTTGCGCAGGGGTGGAGGCTGGCGGGAGAACTTT. It specifies CASSLRRGGGWRENF.

This chain connects TRBV28 to TRBJ1-2, with TRBD1 matching over 7 bases. CDR3 length: 13 amino acids. The V segment lost 6 bases and the J segment 7 bases; nucleotides outside the gene matches: 8. Germline V gives CDR1 MDHEN, CDR2 SYDVKM. CDR3 bases: TGTGCCAGCAGAACGACAGGGCGGAGTGGCTACACCTTC. Protein: CASRTTGRSGYTF.

The gene calls are TRBV5-1 and TRBJ1-4; 10 positions agree with TRBD1. The CDR3 sequence is 15 residues long. CDR1 SGHRS and CDR2 YFSETQ come from the germline V gene. The ends lost 4 bases at V and 7 bases at J; junction bases unmatched: 7. Here the CDR3 reads CASSQPGQGSEKLFF. Here the CDR3 DNA reads TGCGCCAGCAGCCAACCGGGACAGGGGTCTGAAAAACTGTTTTTT.

The J gene is TRBJ2-1, the V gene TRBV19; D call uncertain. Per the germline V gene, CDR1 is LNHDA and CDR2 is SQIVND (reference sequence). This CDR3 is 13 amino acids long. V was cut by 4 bases and J by 6 bases, with 10 bases left in between. The CDR3 nucleotides read TGTGCCAGTAGTAGGCTAGGTCTCAATGAGCAGTTCTTC. It encodes CASSRLGLNEQFF. The full variable domain, in which reference TRBV19 and TRBJ2-1 provide the parts outside the CDR3, is DGGITQSPKYLFRKEGQNVTLSCEQNLNHDAMYWYRQDPGQGLRLIYYSQIVNDFQKGDIAEGYSVSREKKESFPLTVTSAQKNPTAFYLCASSRLGLNEQFFGPGTRLTVL.

A single count supports this clone. This chain connects TRBV7-9 to TRBJ1-2; no definite D call. CDR1 and CDR2 from the germline V gene are SEHNR and FQNEAQ (reference sequence). V was pared by 1 base and J by 6 bases, with 12 bases between. This CDR3 is built from 14 residues. CDR3 protein: CASSLGEFSDGYTF. The CDR3 DNA reads TGTGCCAGCAGCTTAGGTGAATTTTCGGATGGCTACACCTTC.

This clone turned up a few times. This chain connects TRBV13 to TRBJ2-1; possible D gene TRBD2, 6 bases. The CDR3 extends over 13 amino acids. The V gene's germline CDR1 is PRHDT and CDR2 FYEKMQ (reference sequence). Trimming stripped 2 bases from V and 8 bases from J, with 10 bases between. The CDR3 DNA reads as TGTGCCAGCAGCTTACGGCGGGGCCATGAGCAGTTCTTC. Translated, it gives CASSLRRGHEQFF. Combining the CDR3 with reference TRBV13 and TRBJ2-1 gives the whole variable domain AAGVIQSPRHLIKEKRETATLKCYPIPRHDTVYWYQQGPGQDPQFLISFYEKMQSDKGSIPDRFSAQQFSDYHSELNMSSLELGDSALYFCASSLRRGHEQFFGPGTRLTVL.

The V call is TRBV2, the J call TRBJ1-4; no firm D call. Germline CDR1 and CDR2: SNHLY and FYNNEI. CDR3 length equals 14 residues. V was trimmed by 5 bases and J by 0 bases, leaving 7 bases between them. CDR3 residues: CASSLRATNEKLFF. The CDR3 coding sequence is TGTGCCAGCAGTTTGCGTGCAACTAATGAAAAACTGTTTTTT.

This rearrangement joins TRBV4-1 to TRBJ2-4, with 7 bases fitting TRBD1. Germline V gene sequence: CDR1 MGHRA, CDR2 YSYEKL. The CDR3 has 16 residues. The trim removed 3 bases at V and 0 bases at J, leaving 5 bases unmatched. This CDR3 reads CASSHLNRGAKNIQYF. CDR3 nucleotide sequence: TGCGCCAGCAGCCACCTAAACAGGGGAGCCAAAAACATTCAGTACTTC.

The chain has TRBV19 and TRBJ1-4; D ambiguous. Trimming cost V 10 bases and J 11 bases, with 11 bases left between them. Germline V gives CDR1 LNHDA, CDR2 SQIVND (reference sequence). The CDR3 is made up of 10 amino acids. The CDR3 coding sequence is TGTGCCACTGGCGGGAGCAAACTGTTTTTT. Amino acids: CATGGSKLFF.

This clone has only a few counts. The chain recombines TRBV28 with TRBJ2-7; 9 positions match TRBD1. CDR1 is MDHEN, CDR2 SYDVKM, per germline. The CDR3 covers 14 residues. J gave up 2 bases and V 3 bases, and 2 bases lay outside the gene matches. In DNA form, the CDR3 reads TGTGCCAGCAGTTTGGGACAGGGCCCCTACGAGCAGTACTTC. This codes for CASSLGQGPYEQYF.

The rearrangement joins TRBV9 to TRBJ1-2, with D unresolved. The CDR3 spans 15 residues. Trimming cost V 5 bases and J 4 bases, with 18 bases left between them. CDR1 SGDLS and CDR2 YYNGEE come from the germline V gene. The CDR3 loop reads CASRLGSPGGYGYTF. CDR3 in DNA: TGTGCCAGCAGGCTTGGTAGTCCGGGTGGCTATGGCTACACCTTC.

This clone has more than one count but fewer than ten. The chain couples TRBV6-5 to TRBJ1-2, with D possibly being TRBD1 (5 bases). Trimming took 0 bases from V and 8 from J, leaving 10 bases between them. Germline V lookup: CDR1 MNHEY, CDR2 SVGAGI. The CDR3 spans 13 residues. The DNA of the CDR3 is TGTGCCAGCAGTTACTCCTCAGGGTCGGGCTACACCTTC. Its protein product is CASSYSSGSGYTF.